Listed below are T cell receptor beta chains from one sample, sequenced in a study of Ad26.COV2.S vaccination and SARS-CoV-2 variants. Using immunoSEQ multiplex PCR, the repertoire was profiled, and TCRdb retains in-frame clones only, with some absent. This sample has fewer than 800,000 clones; more than 80% occur once, and the top ten carry approximately 1.5%. Sequencing was performed on peripheral blood, taken in a trial of Ad26.COV2.S vaccine versus placebo. Receptors originate from a person aged 18-65 years who received the Ad26.COV2.S COVID-19 vaccine or a placebo. CDR3s leave out the opening cysteine and the closing phenylalanine or tryptophan. Fields, in order: V gene, CDR3 protein.

TRBV6-5	ASSPYWEGPYGYT
TRBV7-8	ASSPSGGGRVFYGYT
TRBV5-1	ASSSTVQETQY
TRBV29-1	SVETSGTYNEQF
TRBV12-3/TRBV12-4	ASQRGYEQY
TRBV5-4	ASSLGTSGGTLAKNIQY
TRBV5-1	ASRPVGTVGLLGGTEAF
TRBV18	ASSPEAEYYGYT
TRBV18	ASSPVSNPGHPPNIQY
TRBV6-5	ASITGYFPSYEQY
TRBV6-5	ASSSGAPDNSPLH
TRBV5-1	ASSSQGFGGELF
TRBV19	ASSTRGRVEQY
TRBV3-1/TRBV3-2	ASSQGQVYEQY
TRBV12-5	ASGLDNVADTQY
TRBV2	ASRERETGELF
TRBV4-3	ASSQVINSGTGGAGTQY
TRBV6-5	ASSYNKGNTIY
TRBV6-2/TRBV6-3	ASSYSTTSGGRTYNEQF
TRBV5-1	ASSFLEWTGRETQY
TRBV30	AWSAGTSGPGTQY
TRBV18	ASSPASQETQY
TRBV30	AWSVLRGALYGYT
TRBV27	ASSLRTGLMNTEAF
TRBV5-5	ASSRGLAEYNEQF
TRBV7-3	ASSPRGPNTEAF
TRBV19	ASSIDSYTYEQY
TRBV20-1	SARDYNEQF
TRBV24-1	ATSDRRTGPYNEQF
TRBV29-1	SARQEVGYT
TRBV11-1	ASSLLGNEQF
TRBV27	ASRETGGGEKLF
TRBV6-5	ASNNRAGQPQH
TRBV3-1/TRBV3-2	ASSQEVPNGELF
TRBV27	ASSHRGLGEKLF
TRBV15	ATSREDSQNTEAF
TRBV23-1	AKQGGYGNQPQH
TRBV11-2	ASSLGAGWGYT
TRBV5-1	ASSLGQGREKLF
TRBV5-6	ASSYALALDYNEQF
TRBV18	ASSPGGAETQY
TRBV3-1/TRBV3-2	ASSQVRTVSYEQY
TRBV27	ASSVSGGRGNQPQH
TRBV5-1	ASRTHSGGANTGELF
TRBV24-1	ATSRSGGSYNEQF
TRBV29-1	SVSPGASSYNEQF
TRBV6-6	ASSYSGTGGYGYT
TRBV4-3	ASSQAEAGNTIY
TRBV2	ASSPLGNTIY
TRBV29-1	SVEDPTVNTYNEQF
TRBV2	ASSEAAINSNQPQH
TRBV7-8	ASSLGPNSPLH
TRBV7-9	ASSPSNTDTQY